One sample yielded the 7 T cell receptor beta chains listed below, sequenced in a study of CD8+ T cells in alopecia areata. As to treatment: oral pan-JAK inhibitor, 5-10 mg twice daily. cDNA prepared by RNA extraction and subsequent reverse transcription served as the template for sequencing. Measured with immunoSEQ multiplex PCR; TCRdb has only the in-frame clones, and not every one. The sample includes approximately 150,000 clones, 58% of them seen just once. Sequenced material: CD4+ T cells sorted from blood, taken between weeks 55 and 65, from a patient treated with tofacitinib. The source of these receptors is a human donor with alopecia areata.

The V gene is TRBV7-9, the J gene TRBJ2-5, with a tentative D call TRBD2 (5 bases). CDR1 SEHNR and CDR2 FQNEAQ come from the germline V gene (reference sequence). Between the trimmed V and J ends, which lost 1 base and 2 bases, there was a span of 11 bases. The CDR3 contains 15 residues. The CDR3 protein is CASSLGSGVQETQYF. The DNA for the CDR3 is TGTGCCAGCAGCTTAGGGAGCGGCGTACAAGAGACCCAGTACTTC.

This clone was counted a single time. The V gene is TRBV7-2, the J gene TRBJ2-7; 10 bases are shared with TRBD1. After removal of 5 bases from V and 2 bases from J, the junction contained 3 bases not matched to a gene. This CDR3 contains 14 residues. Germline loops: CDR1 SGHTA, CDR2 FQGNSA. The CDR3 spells CASSRDRGTYEQYF. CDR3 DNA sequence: TGTGCCAGCAGCAGGGACAGGGGAACCTACGAGCAGTACTTC.

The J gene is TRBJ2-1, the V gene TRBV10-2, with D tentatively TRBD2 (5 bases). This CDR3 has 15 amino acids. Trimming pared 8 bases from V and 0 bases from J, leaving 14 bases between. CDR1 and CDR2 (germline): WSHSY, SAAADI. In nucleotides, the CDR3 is TGCGCCAGCGTAGGCCAGCGGATCTCCTACAATGAGCAGTTCTTC. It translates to CASVGQRISYNEQFF.

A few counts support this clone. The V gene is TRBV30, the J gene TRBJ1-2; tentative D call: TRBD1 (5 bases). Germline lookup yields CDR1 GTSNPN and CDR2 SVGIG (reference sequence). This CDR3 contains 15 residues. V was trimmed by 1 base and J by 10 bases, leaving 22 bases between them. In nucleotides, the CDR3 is TGTGCCTGGAGTGGAACGTCCACAGGTTTAGAGCTCTACACCTTC. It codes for CAWSGTSTGLELYTF.

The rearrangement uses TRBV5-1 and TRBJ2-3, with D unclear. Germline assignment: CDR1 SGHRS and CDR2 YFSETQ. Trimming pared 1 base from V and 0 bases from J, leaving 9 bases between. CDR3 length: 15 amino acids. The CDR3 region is CASSLTVGSTDTQYF. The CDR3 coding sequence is TGCGCCAGCAGCTTGACGGTTGGGAGCACAGATACGCAGTATTTT.

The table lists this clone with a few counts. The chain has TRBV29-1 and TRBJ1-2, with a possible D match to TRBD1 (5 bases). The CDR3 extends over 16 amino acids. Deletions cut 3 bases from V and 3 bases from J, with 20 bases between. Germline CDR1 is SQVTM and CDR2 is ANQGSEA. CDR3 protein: CSVETTGLGPDYGYTF. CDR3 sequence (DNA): TGCAGCGTTGAGACCACAGGCCTGGGACCGGACTATGGCTACACCTTC.

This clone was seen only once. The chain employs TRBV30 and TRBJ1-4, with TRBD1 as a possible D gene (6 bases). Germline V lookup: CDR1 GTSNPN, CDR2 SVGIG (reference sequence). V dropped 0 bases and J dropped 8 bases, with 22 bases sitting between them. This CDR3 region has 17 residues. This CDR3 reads CAWSVPSPTGAREKLFF. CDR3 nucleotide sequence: TGTGCCTGGAGTGTACCCTCCCCCACGGGGGCGCGGGAAAAACTGTTTTTT.